This is a list of T cell receptor beta chains from one sample in a study of identical twins. TCRdb itself ran the 5' RACE reads through MiXCR, one entry per CDR3 protein. The sample yields 350,000 to 450,000 distinct CDR3 sequences, 15% to 20% seen once. The sample taken for sequencing was naive T cells sorted from blood. The receptors here all came from a man aged 50 to 60 in good health. Both conserved end residues are part of each CDR3. The D gene is left open where the match is weak. Rows may omit the clone size; those that give it use once, few, many or a size class.

clone size: many; D gene: TRBD1; V gene: TRBV20-1; J gene: TRBJ2-3; CDR3 DNA: TGCAGTGCTTCCGGGACAGAGGTCACAGATACGCAGTATTTT; CDR3 protein: CSASGTEVTDTQYF
clone size: few; D gene: TRBD1; V gene: TRBV11-1; J gene: TRBJ2-1; CDR3 DNA: TGTGCCAGCAGCTTAGTGGGACAGGGGGCCTATGAGCAGTTCTTC; CDR3 protein: CASSLVGQGAYEQFF
clone size: .; D gene: .; V gene: TRBV29-1; J gene: TRBJ1-2; CDR3 DNA: TGCAGCGTTGAAGATTATGGGGTTTCAGCTAACTATGGCTACACCTTC; CDR3 protein: CSVEDYGVSANYGYTF
clone size: few; D gene: TRBD2; V gene: TRBV4-1; J gene: TRBJ2-1; CDR3 DNA: TGCGCCAGCAGCCCTACGGGACTAGCAGAAAATGAGCAGTTCTTC; CDR3 protein: CASSPTGLAENEQFF
clone size: many; D gene: TRBD1; V gene: TRBV12-3/TRBV12-4; J gene: TRBJ1-6; CDR3 DNA: TGTGCCAGCAGACCGACAGGGGAGTCACCCCTCCACTTT; CDR3 protein: CASRPTGESPLHF
clone size: .; D gene: TRBD2; V gene: TRBV7-2; J gene: TRBJ2-3; CDR3 DNA: TGTGCCAGCAGCTTAGCGACTAGCGTCAAGCGCACAGATACGCAGTATTTT; CDR3 protein: CASSLATSVKRTDTQYF
clone size: .; D gene: TRBD1; V gene: TRBV5-1; J gene: TRBJ1-1; CDR3 DNA: TGCGCCAGCAGCACAGGACAGGGGAACACTGAAGCTTTCTTT; CDR3 protein: CASSTGQGNTEAFF
clone size: .; D gene: TRBD1; V gene: TRBV12-3/TRBV12-4; J gene: TRBJ1-2; CDR3 DNA: TGTGCCAGCAGTCAACGGACAGGGCATGGCTACACCTTC; CDR3 protein: CASSQRTGHGYTF
clone size: few; D gene: .; V gene: TRBV7-9; J gene: TRBJ2-1; CDR3 DNA: TGTGCCAGCAGCTTAGCGGGCGGGGCCCCCTACAATGAGCAGTTCTTC; CDR3 protein: CASSLAGGAPYNEQFF
clone size: few; D gene: .; V gene: TRBV6-2/TRBV6-3; J gene: TRBJ2-1; CDR3 DNA: TGTGCCAGCAGTTATCTATTCGGGTCCCTCACCTACAATGAGCAGTTCTTC; CDR3 protein: CASSYLFGSLTYNEQFF
clone size: many; D gene: .; V gene: TRBV12-3/TRBV12-4; J gene: TRBJ2-1; CDR3 DNA: TGTGCCAGCAGTTTAGGGAGCGGTAACAATGAGCAGTTCTTC; CDR3 protein: CASSLGSGNNEQFF
clone size: few; D gene: .; V gene: TRBV18; J gene: TRBJ1-5; CDR3 DNA: TGTGCCAGCTCACCAGACGGATTACAACCCCAGCATTTT; CDR3 protein: CASSPDGLQPQHF
clone size: few; D gene: TRBD1; V gene: TRBV20-1; J gene: TRBJ2-7; CDR3 DNA: TGCAGTGCTCCCTCTCCGGGACAGGGGCGGAACGAGCAGTACTTC; CDR3 protein: CSAPSPGQGRNEQYF
clone size: many; D gene: TRBD2; V gene: TRBV4-3; J gene: TRBJ2-1; CDR3 DNA: TGCGCCAGCAGCCAAGTGTTGCGGGAGGGGGATTACAATGAGCAGTTCTTC; CDR3 protein: CASSQVLREGDYNEQFF
clone size: few; D gene: TRBD1; V gene: TRBV5-1; J gene: TRBJ2-3; CDR3 DNA: TGCGCCAGCAGCCAAATGACAGGGCTCACAGATACGCAGTATTTT; CDR3 protein: CASSQMTGLTDTQYF
clone size: few; D gene: .; V gene: TRBV20-1; J gene: TRBJ1-5; CDR3 DNA: TGCAGTGCTAGAGACAGAATACATCAGCCCCAGCATTTT; CDR3 protein: CSARDRIHQPQHF
clone size: .; D gene: TRBD2; V gene: TRBV7-2; J gene: TRBJ2-7; CDR3 DNA: TGTGCCAGCAGCACGGGACTAGCGGGAGAAGAGCAGTACTTC; CDR3 protein: CASSTGLAGEEQYF
clone size: .; D gene: .; V gene: TRBV27; J gene: TRBJ2-7; CDR3 DNA: TGTGCCAGCAGTTCAACCGGGACGCTCTACGAGCAGTACTTC; CDR3 protein: CASSSTGTLYEQYF
clone size: many; D gene: TRBD1; V gene: TRBV12-3/TRBV12-4; J gene: TRBJ1-5; CDR3 DNA: TGTGCCAGCAGTTTAAGTGTGACGGACAGGGTCAATCAGCCCCAGCATTTT; CDR3 protein: CASSLSVTDRVNQPQHF
clone size: many; D gene: TRBD2; V gene: TRBV20-1; J gene: TRBJ2-3; CDR3 DNA: TGCAGTGCGCCCACCGGGACTACTCACACAGATACGCAGTATTTT; CDR3 protein: CSAPTGTTHTDTQYF
clone size: few; D gene: .; V gene: TRBV20-1; J gene: TRBJ1-6; CDR3 DNA: TGCAGTGCTAGAGATCAACGGGAATCCTCCTATAATTCACCCCTCCACTTT; CDR3 protein: CSARDQRESSYNSPLHF
clone size: .; D gene: TRBD1; V gene: TRBV11-1; J gene: TRBJ2-7; CDR3 DNA: TGTGCCAGCAGCTTAGTTGGGGACAGGGCGGCCTACGAGCAGTACTTC; CDR3 protein: CASSLVGDRAAYEQYF
clone size: few; D gene: TRBD2; V gene: TRBV6-5; J gene: TRBJ2-5; CDR3 DNA: TGTGCCAGCAGTTTCCGGACTAGCGGGGGCTGGGGGGAGACCCAGTACTTC; CDR3 protein: CASSFRTSGGWGETQYF
clone size: few; D gene: TRBD2; V gene: TRBV20-1; J gene: TRBJ2-1; CDR3 DNA: TGCAGTGCTAGAGATCGGCTAGCGGGCTACAATGAGCAGTTCTTC; CDR3 protein: CSARDRLAGYNEQFF
clone size: many; D gene: TRBD1; V gene: TRBV12-3/TRBV12-4; J gene: TRBJ2-1; CDR3 DNA: TGTGCCAGCAGCAGGACAGGGGAGCAGTTCTTC; CDR3 protein: CASSRTGEQFF
clone size: .; D gene: .; V gene: TRBV4-1; J gene: TRBJ2-5; CDR3 DNA: TGCGCCAGCAGCCAAGATGGCGGGGGCGGGGTGACCCAGTACTTC; CDR3 protein: CASSQDGGGGVTQYF
clone size: many; D gene: TRBD2; V gene: TRBV5-1; J gene: TRBJ2-1; CDR3 DNA: TGCGCCAGCAGCTTGACCGGGACTAGCGGGATTAGGAGCTCCTACAATGAGCAGTTCTTC; CDR3 protein: CASSLTGTSGIRSSYNEQFF